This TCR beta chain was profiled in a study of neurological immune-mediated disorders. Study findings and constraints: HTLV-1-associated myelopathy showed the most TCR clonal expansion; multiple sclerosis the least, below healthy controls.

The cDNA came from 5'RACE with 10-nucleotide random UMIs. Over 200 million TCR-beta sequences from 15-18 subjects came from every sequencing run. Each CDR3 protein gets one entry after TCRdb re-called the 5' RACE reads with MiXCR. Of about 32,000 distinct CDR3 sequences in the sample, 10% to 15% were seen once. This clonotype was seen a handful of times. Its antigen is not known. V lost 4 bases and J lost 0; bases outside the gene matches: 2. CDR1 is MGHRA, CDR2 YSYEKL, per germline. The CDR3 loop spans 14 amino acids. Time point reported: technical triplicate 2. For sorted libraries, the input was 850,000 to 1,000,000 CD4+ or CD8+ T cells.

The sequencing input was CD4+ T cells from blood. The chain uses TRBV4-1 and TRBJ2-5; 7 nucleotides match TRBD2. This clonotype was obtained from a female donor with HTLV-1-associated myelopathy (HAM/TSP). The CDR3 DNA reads TGCGCCAGCAGCCGGGGGGGGTACCAAGAGACCCAGTACTTC. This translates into CASSRGGYQETQYF.